This T cell receptor beta chain was sequenced in a study of blood T cell repertoires in COVID-19. TCRdb's copy holds only in-frame clones and misses some; the assay was immunoSEQ multiplex PCR. The sample has around 250,000 clones, roughly 85% seen once. The origin of this receptor is a man aged 50 to 59 with active or convalescent COVID-19. Sequenced input: peripheral blood.

The chain's CDR3 is CASSKTGLSEQYF. CDR3 nucleotides: TGTGCCAGCAGCAAGACAGGGTTGAGCGAGCAGTACTTC. The chain links TRBV12-3 or TRBV12-4 to TRBJ2-7; 7 bases map to TRBD1. Trimming removed 6 bases from V and 6 bases from J; junction bases left unmatched: 8. The CDR3 length is 13 residues.